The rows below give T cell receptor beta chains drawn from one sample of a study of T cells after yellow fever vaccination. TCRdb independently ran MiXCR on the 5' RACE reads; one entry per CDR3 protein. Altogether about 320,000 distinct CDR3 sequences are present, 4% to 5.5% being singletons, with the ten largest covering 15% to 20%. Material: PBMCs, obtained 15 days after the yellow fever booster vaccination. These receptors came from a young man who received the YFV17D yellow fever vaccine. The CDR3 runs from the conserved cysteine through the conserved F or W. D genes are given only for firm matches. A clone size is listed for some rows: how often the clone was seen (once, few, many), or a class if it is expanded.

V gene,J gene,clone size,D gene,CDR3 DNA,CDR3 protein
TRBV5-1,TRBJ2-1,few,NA,TGCGCCAGCAGCTTGGGAAGCGGTATTTACAATGAGCAGTTCTTC,CASSLGSGIYNEQFF
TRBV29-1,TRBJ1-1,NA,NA,TGCAGCGTTGCGTACAACGTAGGCGGGATAGCTTTCTTT,CSVAYNVGGIAFF
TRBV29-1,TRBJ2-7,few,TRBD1,TGCAGCGTCGCTGAGACAGGGTCCAGGGAGCAGTACTTC,CSVAETGSREQYF
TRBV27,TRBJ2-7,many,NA,TGTGCCAGCAGACCGGGTTTCACCTACGAGCAGTACTTC,CASRPGFTYEQYF
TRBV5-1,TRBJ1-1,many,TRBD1,TGCGCCAGCAGCCAAACAGGGGAAACTTTCTTT,CASSQTGETFF
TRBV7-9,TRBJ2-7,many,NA,TGTGCCAGCAGCTCTAGAAATCTCTCCTACGAGCAGTACTTC,CASSSRNLSYEQYF
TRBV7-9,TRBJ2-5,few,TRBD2,TGTGCCAGCAGCTTAGCAAGTAGCGGGGAAGAGACCCAGTACTTC,CASSLASSGEETQYF
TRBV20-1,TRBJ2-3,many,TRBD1,TGCAGTGCGAGCAGACAGGGTTTCTCATCCGATACGCAGTATTTT,CSASRQGFSSDTQYF
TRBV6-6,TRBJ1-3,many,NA,TGTGCCACCTCACGCGGAAACACCATATATTTT,CATSRGNTIYF
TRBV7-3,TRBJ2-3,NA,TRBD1,TGTGCCAGCAGCTGGGGACAGGCAGCGGATACGCAGTATTTT,CASSWGQAADTQYF
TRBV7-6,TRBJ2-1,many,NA,TGTGCCAGCAGCTTAGCCCCTCGAAGGGTAGAGTTCTTC,CASSLAPRRVEFF
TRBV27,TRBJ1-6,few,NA,TGTGCCAGCAGTTTATGGGCCTTCGGGGATTCACCCCTCCACTTT,CASSLWAFGDSPLHF
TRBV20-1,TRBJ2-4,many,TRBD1,TGCAGTGCGAAAACAGGGGGCCCCAAAAACATTCAGTACTTC,CSAKTGGPKNIQYF
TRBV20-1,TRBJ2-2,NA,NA,TGCAGTGCTAGAGATATTCAGGGGCCCCCGAACACCGGGGAGCTGTTTTTT,CSARDIQGPPNTGELFF
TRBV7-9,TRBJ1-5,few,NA,TGTGCCAGCAGCCCGGACTCCGGAGGCAATCAGCCCCAGCATTTT,CASSPDSGGNQPQHF
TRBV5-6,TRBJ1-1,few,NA,TGTGCCAGCAGCTTGGCAGCAAGATACACTGAAGCTTTCTTT,CASSLAARYTEAFF
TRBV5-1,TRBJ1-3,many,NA,TGCGCCAGCAGCCCAGGCTACAGGCCTGCCTCTGGAAACACCATATATTTT,CASSPGYRPASGNTIYF
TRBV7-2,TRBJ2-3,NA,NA,TGTGCCAGCAGGCGGGCCGGCACAGATACGCAGTATTTT,CASRRAGTDTQYF